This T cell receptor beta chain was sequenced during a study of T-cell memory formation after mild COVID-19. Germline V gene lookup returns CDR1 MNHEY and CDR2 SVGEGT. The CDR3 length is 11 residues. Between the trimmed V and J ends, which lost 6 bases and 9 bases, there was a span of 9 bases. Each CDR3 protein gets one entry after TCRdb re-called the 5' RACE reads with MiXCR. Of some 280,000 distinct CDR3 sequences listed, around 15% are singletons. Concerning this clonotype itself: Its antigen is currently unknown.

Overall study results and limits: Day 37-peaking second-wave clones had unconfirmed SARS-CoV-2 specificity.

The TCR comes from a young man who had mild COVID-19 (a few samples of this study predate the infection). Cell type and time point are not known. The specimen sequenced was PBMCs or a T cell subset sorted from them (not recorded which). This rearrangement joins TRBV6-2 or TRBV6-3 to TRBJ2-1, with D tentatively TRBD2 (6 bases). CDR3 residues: CASSNSGEQFF. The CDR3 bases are TGTGCCAGCAGCAATAGCGGTGAGCAGTTCTTC.